The 32 T cell receptor beta chains reported below all come from one sample, sequenced in a study of monozygotic twins with inflammatory bowel disease. TCRdb reprocessed the 5' RACE reads and reports one entry per CDR3 protein, with no DNA. The data include 80,000 or so distinct CDR3 sequences; the top ten clones carry around 7%. The sequencing input was blood. Receptors were obtained from a human donor with ulcerative colitis or Crohn's disease, or a healthy co-twin of an affected twin (not recorded which).

CDR3 amino acids: CASSERIRRYGYTF. The V call is TRBV6-1, the J call TRBJ1-2. This CDR3 has 14 residues. Germline V CDR1 and CDR2: MNHNS, SASEGT.

The J gene is TRBJ2-7, the V gene TRBV18; TCRdb outputs TRBD1, but without DNA this stays unchecked. The CDR3 runs 15 residues. The germline V gene has CDR1 KGHSH and CDR2 LQKENI. The chain's CDR3 is CASSGTGKSSYEQYF.

The chain links TRBV5-5 to TRBJ1-1. Germline V gene data show CDR1 as SGHKS and CDR2 as YYEKEE (reference sequence). This CDR3 region has 15 residues. The chain's CDR3 is CASRLPGGRVTEAFF.

The rearrangement links TRBV27 to TRBJ1-1; TCRdb gives TRBD1 as the D gene, but with no DNA this cannot be confirmed. The CDR3 length is 17 residues. Germline V gives CDR1 MNHEY, CDR2 SMNVEV (reference sequence). CDR3 sequence reads: CASSSLGTGGLNTEAFF.

The V call is TRBV5-1, the J call TRBJ2-3. This CDR3 is built from 12 residues. Per the germline V gene, CDR1 is SGHRS and CDR2 is YFSETQ. CDR3: CASSSRTDTQYF.

J is TRBJ2-3 and V is TRBV20-1; the D call of TRBD1 rests on TCRdb alone, since no DNA is present to check it. Germline V gives CDR1 DFQATT, CDR2 SNEGSKA (reference sequence). The CDR3 sequence is 12 residues long. This CDR3 is CSARGASGTQYF.

The chain carries TRBV6-1 and TRBJ1-6; TCRdb proposes TRBD1, but this gene call is untestable without DNA. This CDR3 has 14 residues. CDR1 MNHNS and CDR2 SASEGT come from the germline V gene. This chain's CDR3 is CASSMQGGRSPLHF.

V usage is TRBV20-1 and J usage is TRBJ2-7; TCRdb selects TRBD2, and the lack of DNA leaves this call unchecked. Germline lookup yields CDR1 DFQATT and CDR2 SNEGSKA (reference sequence). The CDR3 has 14 amino acids. CDR3 sequence: CSAKRGSTPYEQYF.

The chain recombines TRBV19 with TRBJ1-2. The CDR3 runs to 14 residues. Germline CDR1 reads LNHDA; CDR2 reads SQIVND (reference sequence). CDR3 loop: CASSYEAANYGYTF.

V is TRBV20-1 and J is TRBJ2-7; TCRdb's D gene call, TRBD1, goes unchecked for lack of DNA. CDR1 and CDR2 (germline): DFQATT, SNEGSKA (reference sequence). The CDR3 runs 18 residues. CDR3 loop: CSARDRRWGQGIAYEQYF.

The CDR3 sequence: CASSPDDGPYEQYF. This rearrangement joins TRBV5-1 to TRBJ2-7. CDR3 length: 14 residues. Looked up from germline, CDR1 is SGHRS and CDR2 is YFSETQ.

This chain uses TRBV2 with TRBJ2-7; with no DNA, the TCRdb D assignment of TRBD1 cannot be verified. This CDR3 region has 14 residues. The V gene's germline CDR1 is SNHLY and CDR2 FYNNEI. CDR3 loop: CASSAGTGLYEQYF.

J is TRBJ2-1 and V is TRBV5-4; the TRBD1 assignment by TCRdb is unverifiable without DNA. Germline loops: CDR1 SGHNT, CDR2 YYREEE (reference sequence). This CDR3 has 15 amino acids. The CDR3 region is CASSGSGRIYNEQFF.

This chain uses TRBV20-1 with TRBJ2-1; the D gene TCRdb calls, TRBD1, cannot be checked with no DNA. Germline values: CDR1 DFQATT, CDR2 SNEGSKA (reference sequence). This CDR3 comprises 16 residues. CDR3 region: CSARNQGASRYNEQFF.

The rearrangement links TRBV5-6 to TRBJ2-3; TCRdb reports TRBD2, a call that lacks DNA to check it against. This CDR3 has 17 amino acids. Germline V gene lookup returns CDR1 SGHDT and CDR2 YYEEEE. CDR3 residues: CASSLVSGGRGVDTQYF.

The V call is TRBV6-6, the J call TRBJ2-1. Germline V gene data show CDR1 as MNHNY and CDR2 as SVGAGI (reference sequence). The CDR3 is 11 amino acids. The CDR3 is CASSQNSRQFF.

The chain has TRBV15 and TRBJ2-5; with no DNA, the TCRdb D assignment of TRBD1 cannot be verified. From germline, CDR1 is LNHNV and CDR2 YYDKDF (reference sequence). CDR3 length: 15 residues. The CDR3 is CATSRERGVQETQYF.

The chain joins TRBV28 to TRBJ2-7; no DNA is available, so the TRBD1 call from TCRdb remains unchecked. The CDR3 contains 14 residues. CDR1 is MDHEN, CDR2 SYDVKM, per germline. This chain's CDR3 is CASSFGTVTYEQYF.

The CDR3 spells CASSLTSPYTEAFF. J is TRBJ1-1 and V is TRBV6-1. The CDR3 length is 14 residues. Looked up from germline, CDR1 is MNHNS and CDR2 is SASEGT.

The CDR3 reads CSAPTVGLTEAFF. J is TRBJ1-1 and V is TRBV20-1; the D gene TCRdb calls, TRBD1, cannot be checked with no DNA. The CDR3 extends over 13 amino acids. CDR1 is DFQATT and CDR2 is SNEGSKA in the germline V gene (reference sequence).

CDR3 amino acids: CASSSPRGTTEAFF. This sequence joins TRBV7-9 and TRBJ1-1; without DNA, the TCRdb call of TRBD1 cannot be checked. The germline CDR1 and CDR2 sequences are SEHNR and FQNEAQ (reference sequence). This CDR3 has 14 residues.

The chain recombines TRBV9 with TRBJ1-5; the TCRdb D gene call, TRBD1, has no DNA to confirm it. This CDR3 has 15 amino acids. Per germline, CDR1 SGDLS and CDR2 YYNGEE. CDR3 region: CASSYGTGGDQPQHF.

The chain has TRBV7-8 and TRBJ1-5; no DNA is available, so the TRBD1 call from TCRdb remains unchecked. Germline V gene sequence: CDR1 SGHVS, CDR2 FQNEAQ. This CDR3 spans 14 amino acids. CDR3: CASSFKETGTVVIF.

The chain carries TRBV20-1 and TRBJ2-1; TCRdb designates TRBD1, a call that cannot be tested without DNA. The germline CDR1 and CDR2 sequences are DFQATT and SNEGSKA (reference sequence). The CDR3 length is 18 residues. The CDR3 here is CSARYFTRDRGSYNEQFF.

The V call is TRBV29-1, the J call TRBJ1-1. The CDR3 runs 11 residues. The germline gives CDR1 SQVTM, CDR2 ANQGSEA. CDR3 amino acids: CSVEDRLSAFF.

This sequence joins TRBV13 and TRBJ2-7; TCRdb lists TRBD1, though no DNA is available to test this call. The V gene's germline CDR1 is PRHDT and CDR2 FYEKMQ (reference sequence). This CDR3 has 16 amino acids. This CDR3 reads CASSSEGTGTLYEQYF.

V gene TRBV5-1 combines with J gene TRBJ1-2; no DNA is available, so the TRBD1 call from TCRdb remains unchecked. The CDR3 is 14 residues long. Germline V gives CDR1 SGHRS, CDR2 YFSETQ. The CDR3 loop is CASSLEGGGYGYTF.

V usage is TRBV7-2 and J usage is TRBJ1-6; lacking DNA, the TRBD1 call made by TCRdb goes unchecked. The CDR3 totals 14 residues. Germline values: CDR1 SGHTA, CDR2 FQGNSA. CDR3 sequence: CASSLRGRDSPLHF.

The V gene is TRBV5-1, the J gene TRBJ2-3; the TCRdb D gene call, TRBD1, has no DNA to confirm it. CDR1 and CDR2 (germline): SGHRS, YFSETQ. CDR3 length: 16 amino acids. The CDR3 spells CASSLSPFQGYATQYF.

The V and J genes are TRBV19 and TRBJ1-1; the D gene TCRdb calls, TRBD1, cannot be checked with no DNA. The V gene's germline CDR1 is LNHDA and CDR2 SQIVND (reference sequence). The CDR3 consists of 13 residues. Here the CDR3 reads CASSSTGNTEAFF. Using reference TRBV19 and TRBJ1-1 for the parts outside the CDR3, the full variable domain is DGGITQSPKYLFRKEGQNVTLSCEQNLNHDAMYWYRQDPGQGLRLIYYSQIVNDFQKGDIAEGYSVSREKKESFPLTVTSAQKNPTAFYLCASSSTGNTEAFFGQGTRLTVV.

The chain is built from TRBV6-1 and TRBJ2-5; TCRdb names TRBD2, which stays unverified in the absence of DNA. The V gene's germline CDR1 is MNHNS and CDR2 SASEGT. The CDR3 totals 16 residues. The CDR3 sequence is CASSEGVKLAGETQYF.

The chain links TRBV7-2 to TRBJ1-5; without DNA, the TCRdb call of TRBD1 cannot be checked. Per germline, CDR1 SGHTA and CDR2 FQGNSA. This CDR3 spans 16 amino acids. CDR3 amino acids: CASSFQQGLGNQPQHF.